This is a list of T cell receptor beta chains from one sample in a study of T cell responses to AZD1222 COVID-19 vaccine. Profiling relied on immunoSEQ multiplex PCR, and the TCRdb table lists in-frame clones only, not all of them. The table includes approximately 120,000 clones, approximately 89% detected once. The sample consisted of peripheral blood, taken 28 days after the second AZD1222 dose. The receptors were gathered from an adult who received the AZD1222 COVID-19 vaccine. The CDR3 runs from the conserved cysteine through the conserved F or W. The D gene is left open where the match is weak. Size is omitted from some rows. Given values are once, few, many or a class for expanded clones.

size	J	V	D	CDR3	DNA
NA	TRBJ2-7	TRBV28	TRBD2	CASIPSAGGYEQYF	TGTGCCAGCATTCCCTCGGCGGGAGGGTACGAGCAGTACTTC
few	TRBJ2-4	TRBV21-1	NA	CASRKTPRRNIQYF	TGTGCCAGCAGAAAGACACCTCGTAGAAACATTCAGTACTTC
NA	TRBJ2-5	TRBV11-2	TRBD1	CASSSWGQGQETQYF	TGTGCCAGCAGCTCATGGGGACAGGGTCAAGAGACCCAGTACTTC
NA	TRBJ1-1	TRBV15	TRBD1	CATSSGQGTEAFF	TGTGCCACCAGCAGTGGACAGGGCACTGAAGCTTTCTTT
NA	TRBJ2-7	TRBV6-1	NA	CASSEGFSYEQYF	TGTGCCAGCAGTGAAGGTTTTAGCTACGAGCAGTACTTC
NA	TRBJ2-3	TRBV19	NA	CASSIYEPTDTQYF	TGTGCCAGTAGTATATATGAACCGACAGATACGCAGTATTTT
NA	TRBJ1-6	TRBV7-3	NA	CASSLNSGNSPLHF	TGTGCCAGCAGCCTTAATTCAGGGAATTCACCCCTCCACTTT
NA	TRBJ1-2	TRBV12-3/TRBV12-4	NA	CASSSLDGYTF	TGTGCCAGCAGTTCCCTAGATGGCTACACCTTC
NA	TRBJ2-1	TRBV28	TRBD2	CASSFAASGYYNEQFF	TGTGCCAGCAGTTTTGCGGCTAGCGGGTACTACAATGAGCAGTTCTTC
NA	TRBJ2-6	TRBV9	TRBD1	CASTPGQGGISGANVLTF	TGTGCCAGCACCCCAGGACAGGGGGGGATCTCTGGGGCCAACGTCCTGACTTTC
NA	TRBJ1-2	TRBV7-3	NA	CASSLTRGYGYTF	TGTGCCAGCAGCTTAACAAGGGGATATGGCTACACCTTC
NA	TRBJ1-2	TRBV18	NA	CASSGEDYGYTF	TGTGCCAGCTCAGGGGAGGATTATGGCTACACCTTC
NA	TRBJ2-7	TRBV7-9	NA	CASSLAAQYEQYF	TGTGCCAGCAGCTTAGCCGCACAGTACGAGCAGTACTTC
NA	TRBJ1-5	TRBV12-3/TRBV12-4	NA	CASSLEDQPQHF	TGTGCCAGCAGTTTAGAGGATCAGCCCCAGCATTTT
NA	TRBJ2-7	TRBV19	NA	CASSPRDTLYEQYF	TGTGCCAGTAGTCCACGGGACACTCTCTACGAGCAGTACTTC
NA	TRBJ1-1	TRBV19	NA	CASSPLARTEAFF	TGTGCCAGTAGTCCACTAGCCCGGACTGAAGCTTTCTTT
NA	TRBJ2-3	TRBV7-2	NA	CASSLQRVPTDTQYF	TGTGCCAGCAGCTTACAGCGTGTTCCCACAGATACGCAGTATTTT
NA	TRBJ2-3	TRBV9	TRBD2	CASSLPLLAGDDDTQYF	TGTGCCAGCAGCCTTCCTCTTTTAGCGGGGGACGATGATACGCAGTATTTT
NA	TRBJ2-2	TRBV30	NA	CAWRGWGNTGELFF	TGTGCCTGGAGGGGATGGGGAAACACCGGGGAGCTGTTTTTT
NA	TRBJ2-7	TRBV3-1/TRBV3-2	NA	CASSQGPLPYEQYF	TGTGCCAGCAGCCAAGGACCGTTACCCTACGAGCAGTACTTC
NA	TRBJ2-2	TRBV2	NA	CASSEHPKYTGELFF	TGTGCCAGCAGTGAACACCCAAAGTACACCGGGGAGCTGTTTTTT
NA	TRBJ1-1	TRBV29-1	NA	CSGYGHQNTEAFF	TGCAGCGGTTATGGGCACCAGAACACTGAAGCTTTCTTT
NA	TRBJ2-7	TRBV28	NA	CASSREMGEQYF	TGTGCCAGCAGTCGGGAGATGGGAGAGCAGTACTTC
NA	TRBJ2-5	TRBV5-6	NA	CASSPLLGTQYF	TGTGCCAGCAGTCCCCTCCTCGGGACCCAGTACTTC
few	TRBJ1-2	TRBV18	NA	CASYQGLRGYTF	TGTGCCAGCTATCAGGGGCTTCGAGGCTACACCTTC
NA	TRBJ1-4	TRBV11-2	TRBD1	CASSRTGGQGEKLFF	TGTGCCAGCAGCCGAACAGGGGGCCAGGGTGAAAAACTGTTTTTT
NA	TRBJ2-1	TRBV7-9	TRBD2	CASTDGASGGQYNEQFF	TGTGCCAGCACCGACGGGGCTAGCGGGGGGCAATACAATGAGCAGTTCTTC
NA	TRBJ1-1	TRBV2	NA	CASSNRGNTEAFF	TGTGCCAGCAGTAATCGAGGGAACACTGAAGCTTTCTTT
few	TRBJ2-7	TRBV7-6	TRBD1	CASSLAGTGGYEQYF	TGTGCCAGCAGCTTAGCCGGGACAGGGGGCTACGAGCAGTACTTC
NA	TRBJ2-7	TRBV29-1	TRBD2	CSVEAASGGAKSDEQYF	TGCAGCGTTGAAGCGGCTAGCGGGGGAGCAAAGTCGGACGAGCAGTACTTC
few	TRBJ1-1	TRBV6-5	NA	CASRRHGNTEAFF	TGTGCCAGCAGAAGACACGGAAACACTGAAGCTTTCTTT
NA	TRBJ2-7	TRBV6-5	TRBD2	CATWEGKYEQYF	TGTGCCACCTGGGAGGGAAAATACGAGCAGTACTTC
few	TRBJ2-2	TRBV5-1	NA	CASSLDSGELFF	TGCGCCAGCAGCTTGGATTCGGGGGAGCTGTTTTTT
NA	TRBJ2-6	TRBV7-2	NA	CASSSNRAAGANVLTF	TGTGCCAGCAGCTCTAACAGGGCAGCTGGGGCCAACGTCCTGACTTTC
NA	TRBJ2-7	TRBV3-1/TRBV3-2	NA	CASSQGTAGHEQYF	TGTGCCAGCAGCCAAGGGACGGCGGGTCACGAGCAGTACTTC
NA	TRBJ2-7	TRBV5-5	NA	CASSYYIIPSYEQYF	TGTGCCAGCAGTTACTATATTATTCCCTCCTACGAGCAGTACTTC
NA	TRBJ1-1	TRBV2	NA	CASNSRENTEAFF	TGTGCCAGCAATTCAAGGGAGAACACTGAAGCTTTCTTT
NA	TRBJ2-5	TRBV7-2	NA	CASSGFGGGGETQYF	TGTGCCAGCAGCGGCTTTGGCGGTGGGGGGGAGACCCAGTACTTC
NA	TRBJ1-5	TRBV27	TRBD1	CASSEGTGGYRAQHF	TGTGCCAGCAGTGAGGGGACAGGGGGATATCGAGCCCAGCATTTT
NA	TRBJ1-2	TRBV6-5	NA	CASSHGRPGYYGYTF	TGTGCCAGCAGCCACGGGCGCCCGGGATACTATGGCTACACCTTC
NA	TRBJ1-1	TRBV11-1	TRBD1	CASSTYRGGTEAFF	TGTGCCAGCAGCACCTACAGGGGAGGTACTGAAGCTTTCTTT
NA	TRBJ2-7	TRBV18	TRBD2	CASSPLAGVFKTGYEQYF	TGTGCCAGCTCACCACTAGCGGGGGTCTTTAAAACCGGCTACGAGCAGTACTTC
once	TRBJ2-1	TRBV25-1	NA	CASEGREFYNEQFF	TGTGCCAGCGAGGGACGGGAGTTCTACAATGAGCAGTTCTTC
NA	TRBJ2-1	TRBV7-6	TRBD1	CASSLEQGVLHNEQFF	TGTGCCAGCAGCTTGGAGCAGGGGGTTTTACACAATGAGCAGTTCTTC
NA	TRBJ1-2	TRBV2	NA	CASSTLGGVDGYTF	TGTGCCAGCAGTACCCTAGGGGGGGTTGATGGCTACACCTTC